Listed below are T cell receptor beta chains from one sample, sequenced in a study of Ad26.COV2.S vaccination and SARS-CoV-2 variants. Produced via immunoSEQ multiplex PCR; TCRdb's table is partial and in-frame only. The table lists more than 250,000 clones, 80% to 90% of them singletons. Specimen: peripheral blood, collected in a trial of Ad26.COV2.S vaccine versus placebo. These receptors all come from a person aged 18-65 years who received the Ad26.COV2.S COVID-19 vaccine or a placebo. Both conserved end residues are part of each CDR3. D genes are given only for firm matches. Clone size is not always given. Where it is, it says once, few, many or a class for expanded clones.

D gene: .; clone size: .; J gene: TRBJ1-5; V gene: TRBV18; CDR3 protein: CASSPQGSMGNQPQHF; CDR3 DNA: TGTGCCAGCTCACCCCAGGGGAGCATGGGCAATCAGCCCCAGCATTTT
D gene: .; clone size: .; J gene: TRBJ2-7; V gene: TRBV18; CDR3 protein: CASSPRRIPSDEQYF; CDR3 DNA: TGTGCCAGCTCACCTAGAAGGATCCCGTCCGACGAGCAGTACTTC
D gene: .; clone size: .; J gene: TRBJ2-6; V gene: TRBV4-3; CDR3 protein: CASSQGVGGVPSGANVLTF; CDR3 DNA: TGCGCCAGCAGCCAAGGCGTTGGGGGCGTCCCCTCTGGGGCCAACGTCCTGACTTTC
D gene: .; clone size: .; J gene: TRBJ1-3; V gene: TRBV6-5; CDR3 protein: CASSYGGSGNTIYF; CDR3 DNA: TGTGCCAGCAGTTACGGGGGGTCTGGAAACACCATATATTTT
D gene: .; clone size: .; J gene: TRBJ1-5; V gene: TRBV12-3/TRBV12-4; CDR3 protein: CASSPDWRQPQHF; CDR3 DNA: TGTGCCAGCAGCCCGGACTGGAGGCAGCCCCAGCATTTT
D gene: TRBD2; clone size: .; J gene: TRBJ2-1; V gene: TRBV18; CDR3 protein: CASSPRGGEGNEQFF; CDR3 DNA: TGTGCCAGCTCACCACGGGGGGGTGAGGGCAATGAGCAGTTCTTC
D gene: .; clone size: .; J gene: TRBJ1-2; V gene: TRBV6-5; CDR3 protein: CASKLYTGYYGYTF; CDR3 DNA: TGTGCCAGCAAACTATACACAGGGTACTATGGCTACACCTTC
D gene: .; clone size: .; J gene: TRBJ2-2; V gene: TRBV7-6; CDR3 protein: CASSPAGAGSGELFF; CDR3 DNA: TGTGCCAGCAGCCCAGCTGGGGCGGGAAGCGGGGAGCTGTTTTTT
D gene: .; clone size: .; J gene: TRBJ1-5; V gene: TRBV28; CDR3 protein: CASRNWGRKDQPQHF; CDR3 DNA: TGTGCCAGTCGTAATTGGGGGCGTAAAGACCAGCCCCAGCATTTT
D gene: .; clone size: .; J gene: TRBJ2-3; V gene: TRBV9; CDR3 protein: CASSVRGLSTDTQYF; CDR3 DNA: TGTGCCAGCAGCGTAAGGGGTCTAAGCACAGATACGCAGTATTTT
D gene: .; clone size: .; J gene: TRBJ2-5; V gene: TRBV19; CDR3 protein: CASSPIGKQETQYF; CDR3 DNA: TGTGCCAGTAGTCCCATAGGGAAACAAGAGACCCAGTACTTC
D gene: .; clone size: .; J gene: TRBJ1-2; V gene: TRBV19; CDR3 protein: CASSFWAFYGYTF; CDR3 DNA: TGTGCCAGTAGTTTTTGGGCCTTCTATGGCTACACCTTC
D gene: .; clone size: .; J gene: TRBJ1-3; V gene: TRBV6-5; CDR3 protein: CASRLTGFSGNTIYF; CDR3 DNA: TGTGCCAGCAGGCTGACAGGTTTTTCTGGAAACACCATATATTTT
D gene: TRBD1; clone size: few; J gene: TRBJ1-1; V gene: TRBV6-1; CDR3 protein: CASSEPTGSTEAFF; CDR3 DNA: TGTGCCAGCAGTGAACCGACAGGGTCAACTGAAGCTTTCTTT
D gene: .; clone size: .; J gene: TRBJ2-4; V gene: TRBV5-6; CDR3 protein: CASSLAGAGVVVKNIQYF; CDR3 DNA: TGTGCCAGCAGCTTGGCCGGGGCTGGGGTAGTAGTCAAAAACATTCAGTACTTC
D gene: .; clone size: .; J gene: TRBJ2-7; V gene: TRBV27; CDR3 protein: CASNKPFYEQYF; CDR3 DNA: TGTGCCAGCAATAAACCGTTTTACGAGCAGTACTTC
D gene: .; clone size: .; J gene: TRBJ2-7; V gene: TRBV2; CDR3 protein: CASSVGQNLEQYF; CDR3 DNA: TGTGCCAGCAGTGTAGGACAAAATCTCGAGCAGTACTTC
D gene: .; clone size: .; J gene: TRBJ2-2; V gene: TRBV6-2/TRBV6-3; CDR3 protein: CASSPHSGPANTGELFF; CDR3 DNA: TGTGCCAGCAGCCCTCACTCCGGGCCCGCGAACACCGGGGAGCTGTTTTTT
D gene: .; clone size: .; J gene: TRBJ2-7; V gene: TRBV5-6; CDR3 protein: CASSDGLGPAMGEQYF; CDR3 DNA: TGTGCCAGCAGCGATGGACTCGGCCCTGCGATGGGCGAGCAGTACTTC
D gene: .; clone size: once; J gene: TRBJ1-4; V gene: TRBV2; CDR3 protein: CASSFLEGRNEKLFF; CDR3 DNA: TGTGCCAGCAGTTTCTTGGAGGGAAGGAATGAAAAACTGTTTTTT
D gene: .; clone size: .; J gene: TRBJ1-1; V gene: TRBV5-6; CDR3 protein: CASSFPKLNTEAFF; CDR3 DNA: TGTGCCAGCAGCTTTCCTAAACTGAACACTGAAGCTTTCTTT
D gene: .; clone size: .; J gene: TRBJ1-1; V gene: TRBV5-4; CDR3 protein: CASSSGQRNTEAFF; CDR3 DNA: TGTGCCAGCAGCTCCGGACAGAGGAACACTGAAGCTTTCTTT
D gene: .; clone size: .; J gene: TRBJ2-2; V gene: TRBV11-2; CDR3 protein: CASSLLAGFSGELFF; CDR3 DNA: TGTGCCAGCAGCTTATTGGCAGGGTTTTCCGGGGAGCTGTTTTTT
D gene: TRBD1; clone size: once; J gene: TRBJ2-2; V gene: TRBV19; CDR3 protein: CASSIQGAPGELFF; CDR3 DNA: TGTGCCAGTAGTATACAGGGGGCTCCCGGGGAGCTGTTTTTT
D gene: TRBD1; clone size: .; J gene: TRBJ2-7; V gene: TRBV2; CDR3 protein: CATMTGEYSYEQYF; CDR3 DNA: TGTGCCACAATGACAGGGGAATACTCCTACGAGCAGTACTTC
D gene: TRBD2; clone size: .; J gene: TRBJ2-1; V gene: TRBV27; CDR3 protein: CASTYGGSGGYNEQFF; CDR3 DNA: TGTGCCAGCACCTACGGGGGGAGCGGGGGGTACAATGAGCAGTTCTTC
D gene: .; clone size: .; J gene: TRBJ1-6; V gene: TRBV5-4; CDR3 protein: CASSLVGLNDSPLHF; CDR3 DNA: TGTGCCAGCAGCTTGGTAGGCCTGAATGATTCACCCCTCCACTTT
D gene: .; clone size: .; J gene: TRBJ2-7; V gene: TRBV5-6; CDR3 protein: CASSKGAYEQYF; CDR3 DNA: TGTGCCAGCAGTAAGGGGGCCTACGAGCAGTACTTC
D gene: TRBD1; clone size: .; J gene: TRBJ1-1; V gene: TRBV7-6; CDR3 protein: CASSRGTANTEAFF; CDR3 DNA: TGTGCCAGCAGCCGTGGGACAGCGAACACTGAAGCTTTCTTT
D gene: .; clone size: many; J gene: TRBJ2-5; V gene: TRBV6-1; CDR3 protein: CASSEAPDGSEETQYF; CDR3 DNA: TGTGCCAGCAGTGAAGCGCCGGACGGATCCGAAGAGACCCAGTACTTC
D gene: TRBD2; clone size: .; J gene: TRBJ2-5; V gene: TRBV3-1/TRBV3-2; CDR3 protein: CASSQEGEGLGKETQYF; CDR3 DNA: TGTGCCAGCAGCCAAGAAGGGGAGGGGCTCGGGAAAGAGACCCAGTACTTC
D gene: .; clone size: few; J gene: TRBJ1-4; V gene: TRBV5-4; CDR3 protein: CASPLGRSGEKLFF; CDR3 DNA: TGTGCCAGCCCCTTGGGGCGATCGGGAGAAAAACTGTTTTTT
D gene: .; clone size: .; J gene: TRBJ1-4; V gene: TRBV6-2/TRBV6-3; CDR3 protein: CASSKRSELFF; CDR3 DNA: TGTGCCAGCAGTAAGAGGTCGGAACTGTTTTTT
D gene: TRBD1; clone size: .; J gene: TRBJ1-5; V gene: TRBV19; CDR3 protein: CASETGEGNQPQHF; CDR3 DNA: TGTGCCAGTGAGACAGGGGAGGGCAATCAGCCCCAGCATTTT
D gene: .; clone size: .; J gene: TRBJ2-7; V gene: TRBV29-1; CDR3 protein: CSVAPGLAFYEQYF; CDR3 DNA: TGCAGCGTTGCGCCGGGGCTTGCCTTCTACGAGCAGTACTTC
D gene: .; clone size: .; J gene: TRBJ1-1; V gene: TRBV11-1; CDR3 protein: CASSLGVNTEAFF; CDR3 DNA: TGTGCCAGCAGCTTGGGGGTCAACACTGAAGCTTTCTTT
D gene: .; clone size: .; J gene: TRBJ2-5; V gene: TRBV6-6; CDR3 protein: CASRLTTSVGETQYF; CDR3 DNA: TGTGCCAGCAGACTCACGACCAGCGTCGGTGAGACCCAGTACTTC
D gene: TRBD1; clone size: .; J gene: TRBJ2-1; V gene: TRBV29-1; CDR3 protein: CSCGDIGQANEQFF; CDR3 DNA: TGCAGCTGTGGGGATATTGGACAGGCCAATGAGCAGTTCTTC
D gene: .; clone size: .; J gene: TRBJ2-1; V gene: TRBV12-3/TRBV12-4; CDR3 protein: CASSQGGNEQFF; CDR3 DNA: TGTGCCAGCAGTCAGGGGGGGAATGAGCAGTTCTTC
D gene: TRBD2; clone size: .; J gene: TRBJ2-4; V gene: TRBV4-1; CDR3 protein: CASSQGMWLAGVWNIQYF; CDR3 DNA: TGCGCCAGCAGTCAAGGGATGTGGCTAGCGGGGGTGTGGAACATTCAGTACTTC
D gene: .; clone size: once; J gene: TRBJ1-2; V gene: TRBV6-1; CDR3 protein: CASSESGYGYTF; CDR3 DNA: TGTGCCAGCAGTGAGAGTGGGTATGGCTACACCTTC
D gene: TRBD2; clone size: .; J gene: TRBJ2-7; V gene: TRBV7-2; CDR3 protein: CASGPLAGGPGEQYF; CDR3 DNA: TGTGCCAGCGGACCTTTAGCGGGGGGGCCGGGGGAGCAGTACTTC
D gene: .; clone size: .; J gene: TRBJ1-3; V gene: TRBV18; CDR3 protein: CASSPNSSGNTIYF; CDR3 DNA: TGTGCCAGCTCACCAAACAGCTCTGGAAACACCATATATTTT
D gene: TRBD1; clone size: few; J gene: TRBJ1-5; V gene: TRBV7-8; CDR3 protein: CASRNGTGNQPQHF; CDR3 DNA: TGTGCCAGCAGGAATGGGACAGGGAATCAGCCCCAGCATTTT
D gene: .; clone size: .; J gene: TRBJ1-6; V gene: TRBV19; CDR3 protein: CASRGRINSPLHF; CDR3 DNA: TGTGCCAGTAGAGGGAGGATTAATTCACCCCTCCACTTT
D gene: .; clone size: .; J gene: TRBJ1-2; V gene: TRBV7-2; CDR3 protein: CASSLNPNYGYTF; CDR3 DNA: TGTGCCAGCAGCTTAAACCCTAACTATGGCTACACCTTC
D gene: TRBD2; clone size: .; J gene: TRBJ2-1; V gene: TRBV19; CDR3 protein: CASSAALAGGPYNEQFF; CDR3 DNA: TGTGCCAGTAGTGCCGCCCTAGCGGGGGGTCCCTACAATGAGCAGTTCTTC
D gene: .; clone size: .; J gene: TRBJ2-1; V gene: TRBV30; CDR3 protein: CAWRKNISIHNEQFF; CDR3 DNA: TGTGCCTGGAGGAAGAACATCTCCATCCACAATGAGCAGTTCTTC
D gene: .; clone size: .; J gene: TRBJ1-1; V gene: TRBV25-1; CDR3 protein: CASSETWGMAEAFF; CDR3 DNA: TGTGCCAGCAGTGAGACCTGGGGGATGGCTGAAGCTTTCTTT
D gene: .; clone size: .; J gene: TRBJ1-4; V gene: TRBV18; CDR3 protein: CASSPPTGQGEKLFF; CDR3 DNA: TGTGCCAGCTCACCACCGACAGGTCAGGGTGAAAAACTGTTTTTT